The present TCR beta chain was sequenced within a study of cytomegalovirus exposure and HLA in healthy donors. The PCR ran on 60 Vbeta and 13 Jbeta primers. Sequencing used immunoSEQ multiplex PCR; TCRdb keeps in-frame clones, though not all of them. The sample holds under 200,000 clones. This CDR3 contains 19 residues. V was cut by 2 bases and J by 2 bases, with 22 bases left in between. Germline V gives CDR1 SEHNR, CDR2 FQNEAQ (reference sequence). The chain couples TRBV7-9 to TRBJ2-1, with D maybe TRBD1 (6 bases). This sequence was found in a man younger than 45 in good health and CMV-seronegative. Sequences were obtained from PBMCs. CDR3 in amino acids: CASSLRWGQIGLAYNEQFF. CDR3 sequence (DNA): TGTGCCAGCAGCTTAAGGTGGGGACAAATAGGGTTGGCCTACAATGAGCAGTTCTTC.